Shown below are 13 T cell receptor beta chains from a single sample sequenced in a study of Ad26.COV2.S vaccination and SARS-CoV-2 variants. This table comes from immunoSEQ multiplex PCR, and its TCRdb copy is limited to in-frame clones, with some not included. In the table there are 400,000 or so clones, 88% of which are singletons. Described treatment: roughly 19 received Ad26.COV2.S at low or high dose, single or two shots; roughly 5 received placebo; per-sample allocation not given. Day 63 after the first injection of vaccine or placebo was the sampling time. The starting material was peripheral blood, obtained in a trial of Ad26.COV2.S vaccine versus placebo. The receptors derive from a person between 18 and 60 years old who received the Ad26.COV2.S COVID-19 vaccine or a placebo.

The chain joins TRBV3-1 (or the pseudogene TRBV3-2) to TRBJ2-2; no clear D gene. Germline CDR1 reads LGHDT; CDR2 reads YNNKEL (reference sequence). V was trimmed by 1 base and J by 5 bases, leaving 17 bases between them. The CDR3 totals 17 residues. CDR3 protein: CASSQGRTIVGTGELFF. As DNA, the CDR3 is TGTGCCAGCAGCCAAGGCAGGACCATCGTCGGGACCGGGGAGCTGTTTTTT.

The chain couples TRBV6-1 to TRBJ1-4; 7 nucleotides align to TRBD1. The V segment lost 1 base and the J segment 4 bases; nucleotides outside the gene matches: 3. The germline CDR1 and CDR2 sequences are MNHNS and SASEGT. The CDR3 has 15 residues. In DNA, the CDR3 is TGTGCCAGCAGTGAAGGAGGGGGCCTTAATGAAAAACTGTTTTTT. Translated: CASSEGGGLNEKLFF.

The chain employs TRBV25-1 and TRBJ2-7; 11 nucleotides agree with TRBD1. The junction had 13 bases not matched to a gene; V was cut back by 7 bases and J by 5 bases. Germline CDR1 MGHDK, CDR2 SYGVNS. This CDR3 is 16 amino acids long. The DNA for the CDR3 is TGTGCCAGCACCGGAATTGGGGACAGGGGGTTCGACGAGCAGTACTTC. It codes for CASTGIGDRGFDEQYF.

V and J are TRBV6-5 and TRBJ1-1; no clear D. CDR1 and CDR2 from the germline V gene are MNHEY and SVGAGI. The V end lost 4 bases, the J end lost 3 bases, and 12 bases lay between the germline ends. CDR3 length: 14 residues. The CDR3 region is CASSLTLPDTEAFF. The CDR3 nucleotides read TGTGCCAGCAGTTTGACACTACCGGACACTGAAGCTTTCTTT.

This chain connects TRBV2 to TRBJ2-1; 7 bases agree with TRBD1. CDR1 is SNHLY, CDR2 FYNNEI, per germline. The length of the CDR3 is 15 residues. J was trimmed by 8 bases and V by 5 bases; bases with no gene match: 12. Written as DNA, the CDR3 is TGTGCCAGCAGTAGACAGGGAATGTACACCTATGAGCAGTTCTTC. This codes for CASSRQGMYTYEQFF.

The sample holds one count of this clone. The chain's CDR3 is CASSPVWGNYGYTF. The CDR3 DNA follows: TGTGCCAGCTCTCCCGTGTGGGGGAACTATGGCTACACCTTC. The V call is TRBV18, the J call TRBJ1-2; tentatively, D is TRBD1 (5 bases). Trimming left V 6 bases short and J 2 bases short, with 13 bases between. The CDR3 is 14 residues long. Germline CDR1 reads KGHSH; CDR2 reads LQKENI.

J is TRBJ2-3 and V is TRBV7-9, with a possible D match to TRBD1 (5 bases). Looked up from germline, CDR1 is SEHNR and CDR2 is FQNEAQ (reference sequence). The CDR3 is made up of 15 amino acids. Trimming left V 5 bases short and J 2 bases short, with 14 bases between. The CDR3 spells CASSPWQGATDTQYF. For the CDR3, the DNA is TGTGCCAGCAGCCCATGGCAGGGCGCCACAGATACGCAGTATTTT.

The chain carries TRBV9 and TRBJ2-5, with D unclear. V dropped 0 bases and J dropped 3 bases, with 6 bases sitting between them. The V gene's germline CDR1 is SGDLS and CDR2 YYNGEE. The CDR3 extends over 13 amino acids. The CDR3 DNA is TGTGCCAGCAGCGTAGACGTAGAAGAGACCCAGTACTTC. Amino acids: CASSVDVEETQYF. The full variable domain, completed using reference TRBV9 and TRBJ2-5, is DSGVTQTPKHLITATGQRVTLRCSPRSGDLSVYWYQQSLDQGLQFLIQYYNGEERAKGNILERFSAQQFPDLHSELNLSSLELGDSALYFCASSVDVEETQYFGPGTRLLVL.

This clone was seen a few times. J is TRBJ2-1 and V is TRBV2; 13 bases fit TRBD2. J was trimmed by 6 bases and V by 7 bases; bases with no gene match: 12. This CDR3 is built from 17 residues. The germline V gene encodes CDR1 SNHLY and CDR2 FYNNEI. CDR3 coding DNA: TGTGCCAGCAATCGAAAAAGGGGGACTAGCGGGGTCAATGAGCAGTTCTTC. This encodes CASNRKRGTSGVNEQFF.

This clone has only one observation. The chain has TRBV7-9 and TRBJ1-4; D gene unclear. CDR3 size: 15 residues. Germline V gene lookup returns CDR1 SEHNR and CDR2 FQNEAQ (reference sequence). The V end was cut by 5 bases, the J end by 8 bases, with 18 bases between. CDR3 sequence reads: CASSRGGGKGEKLFF. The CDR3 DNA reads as TGTGCCAGCAGCCGCGGAGGAGGGAAGGGAGAAAAACTGTTTTTT.

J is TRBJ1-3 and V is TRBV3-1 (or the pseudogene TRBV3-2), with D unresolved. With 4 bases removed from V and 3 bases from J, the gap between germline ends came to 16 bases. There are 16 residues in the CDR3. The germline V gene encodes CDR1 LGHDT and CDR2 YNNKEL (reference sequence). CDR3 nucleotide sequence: TGTGCCAGCAGCCCATTTAGTGGGTCGCATGGAAACACCATATATTTT. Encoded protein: CASSPFSGSHGNTIYF.

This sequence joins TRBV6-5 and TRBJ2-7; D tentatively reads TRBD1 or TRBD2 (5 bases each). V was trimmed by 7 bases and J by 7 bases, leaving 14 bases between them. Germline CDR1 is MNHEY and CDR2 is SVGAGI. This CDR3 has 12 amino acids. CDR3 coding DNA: TGTGCCAGCACCAGGGACGGTTTGGAGCAGTACTTC. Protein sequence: CASTRDGLEQYF.

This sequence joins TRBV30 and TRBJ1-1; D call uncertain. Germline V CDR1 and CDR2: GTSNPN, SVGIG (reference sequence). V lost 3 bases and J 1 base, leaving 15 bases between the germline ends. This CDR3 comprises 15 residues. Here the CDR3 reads CAWSGGRAANTEAFF. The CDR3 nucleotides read TGTGCCTGGAGCGGAGGGAGAGCGGCGAACACTGAAGCTTTCTTT.